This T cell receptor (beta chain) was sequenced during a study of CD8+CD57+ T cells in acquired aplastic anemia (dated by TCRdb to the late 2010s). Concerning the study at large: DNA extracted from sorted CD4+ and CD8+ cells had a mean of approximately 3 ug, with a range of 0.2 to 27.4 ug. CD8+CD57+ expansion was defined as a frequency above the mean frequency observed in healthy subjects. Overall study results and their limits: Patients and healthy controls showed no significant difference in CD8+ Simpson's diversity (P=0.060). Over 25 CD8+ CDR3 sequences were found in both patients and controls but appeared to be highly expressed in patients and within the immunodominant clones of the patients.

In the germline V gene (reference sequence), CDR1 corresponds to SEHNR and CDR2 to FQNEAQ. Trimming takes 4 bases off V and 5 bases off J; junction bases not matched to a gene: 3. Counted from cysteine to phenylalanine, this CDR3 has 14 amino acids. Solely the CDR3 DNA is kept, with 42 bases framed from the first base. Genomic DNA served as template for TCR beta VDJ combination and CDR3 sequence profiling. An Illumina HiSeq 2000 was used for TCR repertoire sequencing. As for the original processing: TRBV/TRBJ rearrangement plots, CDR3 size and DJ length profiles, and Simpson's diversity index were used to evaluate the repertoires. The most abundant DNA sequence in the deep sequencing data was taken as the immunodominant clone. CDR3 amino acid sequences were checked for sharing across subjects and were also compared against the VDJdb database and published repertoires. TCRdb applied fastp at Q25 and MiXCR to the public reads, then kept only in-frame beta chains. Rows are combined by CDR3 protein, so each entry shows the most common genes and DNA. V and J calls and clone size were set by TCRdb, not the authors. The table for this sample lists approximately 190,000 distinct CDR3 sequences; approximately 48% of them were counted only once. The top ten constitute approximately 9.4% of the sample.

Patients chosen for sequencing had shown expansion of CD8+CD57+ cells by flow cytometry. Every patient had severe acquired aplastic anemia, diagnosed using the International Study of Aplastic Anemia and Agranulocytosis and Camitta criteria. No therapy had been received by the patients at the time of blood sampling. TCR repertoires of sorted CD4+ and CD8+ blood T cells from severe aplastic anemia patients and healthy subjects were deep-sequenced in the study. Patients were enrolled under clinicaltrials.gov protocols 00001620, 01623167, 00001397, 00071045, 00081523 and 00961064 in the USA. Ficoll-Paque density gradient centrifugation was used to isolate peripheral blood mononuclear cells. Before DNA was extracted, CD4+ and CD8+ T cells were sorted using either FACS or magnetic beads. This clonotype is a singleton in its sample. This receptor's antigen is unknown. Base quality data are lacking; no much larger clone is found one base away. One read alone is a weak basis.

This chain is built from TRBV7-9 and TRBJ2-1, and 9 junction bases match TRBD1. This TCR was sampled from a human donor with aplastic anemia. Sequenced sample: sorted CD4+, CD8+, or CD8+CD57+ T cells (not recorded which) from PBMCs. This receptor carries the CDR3 CASSSGTGNNEQFF. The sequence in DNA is TGTGCCAGCAGCTCGGGGACAGGGAACAATGAGCAGTTCTTC.